This T cell receptor beta chain was identified in a study of shared clonotypes between healthy human individuals. The CDR3 loop spans 15 amino acids. Germline-derived CDR1 and CDR2 are SGHTA and FQGNSA. The V gene lost 1 base and the J gene lost 3 bases, with 10 bases spanning the gap. Measured with immunoSEQ multiplex PCR; TCRdb has only the in-frame clones, and not every one. Seen here are about 2.3 million clones, 85% to 95% observed once, and the top ten hold 0.39%. The sequence came from a man aged 18 to 30 in good health. Some clones in this sample may be carry-over from other donors' samples. The specimen sequenced was naive CD4+ T cells from PBMCs. Sample subset: CD45RA+ positively selected. The chain links TRBV7-2 to TRBJ1-5, with D possibly TRBD1 on 6 matching bases. CDR3 amino acids: CASSLDRVNNQPQHF. CDR3 DNA: TGTGCCAGCAGCTTAGACAGGGTAAACAATCAGCCCCAGCATTTT.